Each of the 26 T cell receptor beta chains below was sequenced from the same sample in a study of regulatory T cells in long-lasting Graves disease. iRepertoire HTBI primers and Arm-PCR of CDR3 regions built TCR beta libraries. TCRdb called the multiplex PCR reads again in MiXCR, with one record for every CDR3 protein. The data show about 420,000 distinct CDR3 sequences, roughly 15% seen once. This sample's time point: newly diagnosed GD, antithyroid drugs for less than 3 months. With RNA extracted from PBMCs as input, the TCR library was made. These records were also assigned to another study, of T cells in Graves' hyperthyroidism and ophthalmopathy.

The sequencing here drew on peripheral blood mononuclear cells (PBMCs), taken at new diagnosis, from a patient treated with antithyroid drugs. These receptors came from a woman under 30 with Graves disease.

This clonotype turned up a few times. The rearrangement uses TRBV7-3 and TRBJ2-7; 9 bases fit TRBD2. Germline CDR1 is SGHTA and CDR2 is FQGTGA. The ends lost 1 base at V and 2 bases at J; junction bases unmatched: 6. The CDR3 has 16 amino acids. CDR3 amino acids: CASSLRSAGGPYEQYF. The CDR3 DNA sequence: TGTGCCAGCAGCTTAAGATCAGCGGGAGGACCCTACGAGCAGTACTTC.

A single count supports this clonotype. One end of the junction fails to match germline, which may point to a read error. CDR3 nucleotide sequence: TGTGTCAGCAGTGAAGTGAAACCGGCGGGCGAGCAGTACTTC. Residues: CVSSEVKPAGEQYF. The chain carries TRBV6-1 and TRBJ2-7; D is perhaps TRBD2 (5 bases). Germline V gives CDR1 MNHNS, CDR2 SASEGT. The CDR3 is 14 residues long.

CDR3 DNA sequence: TGTGCCAGCAGTGTCTCTAGCGGAGCTAGCACAGATACGCAGTATTTT. Encoded protein: CASSVSSGASTDTQYF. The genes are TRBV6-4 and TRBJ2-3; the match to TRBD2 covers 7 bases. CDR1 is MRHNA, CDR2 SNTAGT, per germline. The length of the CDR3 is 16 residues. With V trimmed by 4 bases and J by 0 bases, 7 bases remained unmatched.

V usage is TRBV7-6 and J usage is TRBJ2-2; D tentatively reads TRBD1 or TRBD2 (5 bases each). Looked up from germline, CDR1 is SGHVS and CDR2 is FNYEAQ. The CDR3 sequence is 16 residues long. Trimming pared 5 bases from V and 1 base from J, leaving 14 bases between. DNA of the CDR3: TGTGCCAGCAGCCCCGGGACCCGAAAGAACACCGGGGAGCTGTTTTTT. Translated, it gives CASSPGTRKNTGELFF.

This clonotype showed up many times. This chain uses TRBV28 with TRBJ2-2; D may correspond to TRBD1 or TRBD2 (5 bases each). This CDR3 is built from 13 residues. Germline V gene lookup returns CDR1 MDHEN and CDR2 SYDVKM. The V end lost 2 bases, the J end lost 13 bases, and 14 bases lay between the germline ends. The CDR3 nucleotides read TGTGCCAGCAGTTTACAGGGACGGGTTGGGCTGTTTTTT. Residues: CASSLQGRVGLFF.

The chain is built from TRBV7-9 and TRBJ2-1, with D perhaps given as TRBD1 or TRBD2 (5 bases each). CDR1 is SEHNR, CDR2 FQNEAQ, per germline (reference sequence). Trimming cost V 0 bases and J 11 bases, with 11 bases left between them. The CDR3 length is 13 residues. This CDR3 is CASSLAGEGQQFF. DNA for the CDR3: TGTGCCAGCAGCTTAGCGGGAGAGGGACAGCAGTTCTTC.

This clonotype was counted a few times. V and J are TRBV7-2 and TRBJ2-3; 10 nucleotides match TRBD2. The CDR3 is 14 residues long. Germline CDR1 and CDR2: SGHTA and FQGNSA. The junction had 4 bases not matched to a gene; V was cut back by 7 bases and J by 3 bases. The CDR3 sequence: CASKVTSGTDTQYF. The CDR3 DNA reads TGTGCCAGCAAGGTGACTAGCGGGACAGATACGCAGTATTTT.

This clonotype was seen at least ten times. This rearrangement joins TRBV6-1 to TRBJ2-1; D might be TRBD2 (6 bases). V was clipped by 10 bases and J by 0 bases, with 16 bases between them. The length of the CDR3 is 15 residues. Germline V lookup: CDR1 MNHNS, CDR2 SASEGT. The CDR3 reads CAILRDGRSYNEQFF. In DNA form, the CDR3 reads TGTGCCATCCTGCGGGACGGTCGCTCCTACAATGAGCAGTTCTTC.

This clonotype was seen a handful of times. CDR3 nucleotides: TGCAGTGCTAGTCCTTTGACAGTCAGCGAGACCCAGTACTTC. This translates into CSASPLTVSETQYF. The J gene is TRBJ2-5, the V gene TRBV20-1, with D possibly being TRBD1 (5 bases). The ends were cut back, 3 bases at V and 5 bases at J, with 16 bases in the middle. The CDR3 sequence is 14 residues long. Germline V gives CDR1 DFQATT, CDR2 SNEGSKA (reference sequence).

This sequence joins TRBV6-2 or TRBV6-3 and TRBJ2-3; D might be TRBD2 (6 bases). Deletions cut 6 bases from V and 8 bases from J, with 15 bases between. The germline V gene encodes CDR1 MNHEY and CDR2 SVGEGT. This CDR3 has 13 residues. CDR3 in amino acids: CASSPVTSSTQYF. In nucleotides, the CDR3 is TGTGCCAGCAGCCCTGTGACTAGTTCTACGCAGTATTTT.

In its sample, this clonotype was seen many times. This chain's CDR3 is CASSLALGLFNEQFF. The CDR3 nucleotides read TGTGCCAGCAGCTTAGCGTTGGGACTATTCAATGAGCAGTTCTTC. The gene calls are TRBV11-2 and TRBJ2-1; 7 nucleotides agree with TRBD2. The CDR3 has 15 residues. The V gene end was trimmed by 1 base and the J gene end by 6 bases; junction bases not matched to a gene: 6. CDR1 SGHAT and CDR2 FQNNGV come from the germline V gene.

This clonotype came up many times. The chain couples TRBV20-1 to TRBJ2-7; 8 positions match TRBD1. Germline loops: CDR1 DFQATT, CDR2 SNEGSKA (reference sequence). CDR3 length: 16 amino acids. J was trimmed by 4 bases and V by 0 bases; bases with no gene match: 11. The CDR3 is CSARDITTGDFYEQYF. The CDR3, as DNA: TGCAGTGCTAGAGATATCACGACAGGGGATTTTTACGAGCAGTACTTC.

In DNA form, the CDR3 reads TGTGCCAGCAGCCGGGACCGCGCAGGCAATGAGCAGTTCTTC. Amino acids: CASSRDRAGNEQFF. The rearrangement uses TRBV5-4 and TRBJ2-1; D possibly matches TRBD1 or TRBD2 (5 bases each). The germline gives CDR1 SGHNT, CDR2 YYREEE (reference sequence). The CDR3 sequence is 14 residues long. Trimming took off 4 bases at V and 6 bases at J, with 14 bases between the two ends.

Concerning this clonotype: The junction does not match germline at one end; this may be a read error. This rearrangement joins TRBV2 to TRBJ1-1; D unclear. Germline V gives CDR1 SNHLY, CDR2 FYNNEI. The CDR3 has 13 amino acids. The CDR3 DNA is TGTGCCAGCAGTGAAGGGCGGGGTCTTGAAGCATTCTTT. This codes for CASSEGRGLEAFF. The variable domain in full, with the rest retrieved from reference TRBV2 and TRBJ1-1, is EPEVTQTPSHQVTQMGQEVILRCVPISNHLYFYWYRQILGQKVEFLVSFYNNEISEKSEIFDDQFSVERPDGSNFTLKIRSTKLEDSAMYFCASSEGRGLEAFFGQGTRLTVV.

In this sample, this clonotype turned up a few times. The rearrangement links TRBV29-1 to TRBJ2-2; 7 nucleotides line up with TRBD1. This CDR3 comprises 14 residues. The ends lost 6 bases at V and 7 bases at J; junction bases unmatched: 11. Per germline, CDR1 SQVTM and CDR2 ANQGSEA. CDR3 sequence (DNA): TGCAGCGTCGCCCCTAAGGGGGCCGGCGGGGAGCTGTTTTTT. Its protein is CSVAPKGAGGELFF.

The table lists this clonotype with many counts. V is TRBV28 and J is TRBJ2-7, with 8 bases fitting TRBD1. CDR3 length: 13 residues. Germline V gene lookup returns CDR1 MDHEN and CDR2 SYDVKM. J was trimmed by 9 bases and V by 10 bases; bases with no gene match: 14. CDR3 coding DNA: TGTGCCACACGACAGGGCAGGGGGCATCGGCAGTACTTC. Amino acids: CATRQGRGHRQYF.

This clonotype was seen only a few times. V usage is TRBV29-1 and J usage is TRBJ1-4, with D unresolved. CDR1 is SQVTM, CDR2 ANQGSEA, per germline. Trimming stripped 4 bases from V and 7 bases from J, with 13 bases between. This CDR3 is built from 13 residues. The CDR3: CSVGADTSEKLFF. For the CDR3, the DNA is TGCAGCGTTGGGGCCGATACATCTGAAAAACTGTTTTTT.

This clonotype was counted at least ten times. The chain couples TRBV6-1 to TRBJ2-7, with 7 bases lining up with TRBD2. The CDR3 spans 14 residues. Germline lookup yields CDR1 MNHNS and CDR2 SASEGT. The V and J ends lost 5 bases and 1 base, in that order; junction bases with no gene match: 5. In nucleotides, the CDR3 is TGTGCCAGCAGTCCGCGGGAGCTTTCCTACGAGCAGTACTTC. Its translation is CASSPRELSYEQYF.

At least ten counts were recorded for this clonotype. The chain joins TRBV6-2 or TRBV6-3 to TRBJ2-7; 7 bases are a match to TRBD2. J lost 1 base, V lost 5 bases, and 5 bases had no gene match. CDR3 length equals 14 residues. Germline V gene sequence: CDR1 MNHEY, CDR2 SVGEGT. In DNA form, the CDR3 reads TGTGCCAGCAGTAAGCGGGAAGAGTCCTACGAGCAGTACTTC. Translating it yields CASSKREESYEQYF.

This clonotype was recorded at least ten times. The rearrangement links TRBV28 to TRBJ1-5; D is perhaps TRBD1 (5 bases). Trimming cost V 3 bases and J 0 bases, with 12 bases left between them. Per the germline V gene, CDR1 is MDHEN and CDR2 is SYDVKM. This CDR3 contains 16 residues. The CDR3 sequence is CASSFASGTSNQPQHF. CDR3 DNA: TGTGCCAGCAGTTTCGCGTCAGGGACTAGCAATCAGCCCCAGCATTTT.

The CDR3 is CASSPTPQGDSPLHF. CDR3 DNA sequence: TGTGCCAGCAGTCCCACCCCACAGGGGGATTCACCCCTCCACTTT. The chain couples TRBV27 to TRBJ1-6, with 8 bases aligning to TRBD1. The CDR3 has 15 residues. J lost 8 bases, V lost 5 bases, and 8 bases had no gene match. Germline values: CDR1 MNHEY, CDR2 SMNVEV (reference sequence).

This clonotype has at least ten counts. DNA of the CDR3: TGTGCCAGCAGCTTAGTATCGCCCACTGAAGCTTTCTTT. Translation: CASSLVSPTEAFF. V is TRBV11-3 and J is TRBJ1-1; D gene ambiguous. Trimming cost V 1 base and J 4 bases, with 7 bases left between them. Germline values: CDR1 SGHNT, CDR2 YENEEA. The CDR3 length is 13 residues.

This sequence joins TRBV9 and TRBJ2-7, with a weak D call TRBD1 (6 bases). This CDR3 has 15 amino acids. Germline V gene sequence: CDR1 SGDLS, CDR2 YYNGEE. Trimming took 0 bases from V and 0 from J, leaving 10 bases between them. The CDR3 loop reads CASSVDPTGSYEQYF. For the CDR3, the DNA is TGTGCCAGCAGCGTAGACCCGACAGGCTCCTACGAGCAGTACTTC. Full variable domain (rest looked up from reference TRBV9 and TRBJ2-7): DSGVTQTPKHLITATGQRVTLRCSPRSGDLSVYWYQQSLDQGLQFLIQYYNGEERAKGNILERFSAQQFPDLHSELNLSSLELGDSALYFCASSVDPTGSYEQYFGPGTRLTVT.

The sample holds many counts of this clonotype. This CDR3 reads CASSLSGLAGEGEQFF. The CDR3 DNA reads as TGTGCCAGCAGTTTGTCTGGCCTAGCGGGAGAGGGTGAGCAGTTCTTC. The V gene is TRBV12-3 or TRBV12-4, the J gene TRBJ2-1, with 10 bases matching TRBD2. V lost 3 bases, J lost 9 bases, and 11 bases stayed unmatched. This CDR3 has 16 amino acids.

This clonotype has at least ten counts. This sequence joins TRBV7-2 and TRBJ1-5; D is undetermined. Trimming removed 3 bases from V and 2 bases from J, with 8 bases in between. This CDR3 is built from 14 residues. The germline CDR1 and CDR2 sequences are SGHTA and FQGNSA. The CDR3 reads CASSLFGRNQPQHF. CDR3 in DNA: TGTGCCAGCAGCTTGTTTGGTCGCAATCAGCCCCAGCATTTT.

Many counts were recorded for this clonotype. CDR3 amino acids: CASSMDRDNEQFF. For the CDR3, the DNA is TGTGCCAGCAGCATGGACAGGGACAATGAGCAGTTCTTC. V usage is TRBV7-2 and J usage is TRBJ2-1, with TRBD1 identical over 8 bases. The length of the CDR3 is 13 residues. Losses at the gene ends were 5 bases for V and 5 bases for J; bases not matched to a gene: 2. Germline V lookup: CDR1 SGHTA, CDR2 FQGNSA.